What follows are 18 T cell receptor beta chains derived from one specimen sequenced in a study of blood T cell repertoires in COVID-19 (dated by TCRdb to about 2020). Libraries were constructed by the immunoSEQ multiplex PCR assay. TCRdb carries this immuneACCESS record with in-frame sequences only. Its versions omit some clonotypes, under half of them owing to an unresolved V gene in the studies checked, with the rest unexplained. For this sample there are roughly 250,000 clones; more than 75% appear just once. The ten most abundant clones make up about 3.3% of the sample. The sequenced sample was PBMCs or T cells enriched from blood (not recorded which). The origin of the receptors is a woman between 40 and 55 years old with acute COVID-19.

This chain links TRBV3-1 (or the pseudogene TRBV3-2) with TRBJ2-7, with TRBD2 matching 10 bases. V gave up 5 bases and J gave up 4 bases; unmatched junction bases: 11. Germline CDR1 LGHDT, CDR2 YNNKEL (reference sequence). The CDR3 is made up of 16 amino acids. The CDR3 is CASSAGPPSGSYEQYF. In DNA, the CDR3 is TGTGCCAGCAGCGCAGGTCCCCCTAGCGGGAGTTACGAGCAGTACTTC.

The chain recombines TRBV2 with TRBJ1-2; 9 nucleotides align to TRBD1. Germline CDR1 SNHLY, CDR2 FYNNEI. V lost 5 bases to trimming and J lost 4 bases; unmatched junction nucleotides: 11. CDR3 size: 16 residues. Here the CDR3 reads CASSQPPGQGAYGYTF. CDR3 nucleotide sequence: TGTGCCAGCAGTCAGCCCCCGGGACAGGGAGCCTATGGCTACACCTTC.

In DNA, the CDR3 is TGTGCCAGCAGTTACTCATCAGGGATCTACGAGCAGTACTTC. The encoded protein is CASSYSSGIYEQYF. The chain recombines TRBV6-5 with TRBJ2-7; D perhaps matches TRBD1 (5 bases). Deletions cut 0 bases from V and 3 bases from J, with 9 bases between. The CDR3 is made up of 14 amino acids. The germline V gene encodes CDR1 MNHEY and CDR2 SVGAGI.

Turning to this clone: Other DNA sequences in this specimen translate into the identical CDR3. This chain connects TRBV12-3 or TRBV12-4 to TRBJ2-7, with D possibly matching TRBD1 (5 bases). The CDR3 loop spans 11 amino acids. V gave up 4 bases and J gave up 5 bases, with 6 bases separating them. The CDR3 here is CASSWGHEQYF. The CDR3 nucleotides read TGTGCCAGCAGTTGGGGCCACGAGCAGTACTTC.

This clone has just one count. The J gene is TRBJ2-1, the V gene TRBV5-1; 9 bases are shared with TRBD1. This CDR3 spans 16 amino acids. The germline CDR1 and CDR2 sequences are SGHRS and YFSETQ. J was trimmed by 1 base and V by 4 bases; bases with no gene match: 6. In DNA form, the CDR3 reads TGCGCCAGCAGCATCGGGACAGGGCCTTCCTACAATGAGCAGTTCTTC. Protein sequence: CASSIGTGPSYNEQFF.

This chain uses TRBV18 with TRBJ2-5; the D gene is possibly TRBD1 (6 bases). V was pared by 5 bases and J by 0 bases, with 7 bases between. Germline CDR1 reads KGHSH; CDR2 reads LQKENI. This CDR3 comprises 13 residues. The DNA for the CDR3 is TGTGCCAGCTCAGGACAGTACCAAGAGACCCAGTACTTC. It yields the protein CASSGQYQETQYF.

The rearrangement uses TRBV6-5 and TRBJ1-1, with 7 bases lining up with TRBD1. The CDR3 consists of 14 residues. The V gene's germline CDR1 is MNHEY and CDR2 SVGAGI. J gave up 4 bases and V 4 bases, and 6 bases lay outside the gene matches. CDR3 coding DNA: TGTGCCAGCAGTTCTCGACAGGGCGGCACTGAAGCTTTCTTT. Amino acid sequence: CASSSRQGGTEAFF.

The chain joins TRBV5-6 to TRBJ2-1; D not resolved. The CDR3 runs 15 residues. Germline CDR1 reads SGHDT; CDR2 reads YYEEEE. Trimming removed 2 bases from V and 6 bases from J, with 15 bases in between. CDR3 sequence reads: CASSFSAAPSNEQFF. The CDR3 DNA reads as TGTGCCAGCAGCTTTTCTGCCGCTCCTAGCAATGAGCAGTTCTTC.

This chain links TRBV13 with TRBJ1-1; TRBD1 is a possible D gene (6 bases). V was shortened by 4 bases and J by 0 bases, with 15 bases between the two germline ends. Germline-derived CDR1 and CDR2 are PRHDT and FYEKMQ (reference sequence). This CDR3 region has 16 residues. CDR3 nucleotide sequence: TGTGCCAGCAGCTCCAGGACAGCCTTGTTGAACACTGAAGCTTTCTTT. This encodes CASSSRTALLNTEAFF.

By sample share, this clone is medium-sized. The rearrangement links TRBV10-2 to TRBJ2-1, with TRBD2 matching 15 bases. This CDR3 is 19 amino acids long. Germline V gene sequence: CDR1 WSHSY, CDR2 SAAADI. The V gene end was trimmed by 6 bases and the J gene end by 2 bases; junction bases not matched to a gene: 11. Here the CDR3 DNA reads TGCGCCAGCAGGGACCTCGGACTAGCGGGAGGGAGGACCTACAATGAGCAGTTCTTC. Amino acids: CASRDLGLAGGRTYNEQFF.

This rearrangement joins TRBV5-1 to TRBJ2-1; 16 nucleotides align to TRBD2. The CDR3 consists of 19 residues. Trimming at V came to 0 bases and at J to 3 bases, leaving 6 bases not matched to a gene. Germline V CDR1 and CDR2: SGHRS, YFSETQ. The CDR3 loop reads CASSLVGTSGRAFYNEQFF. The CDR3 DNA reads as TGCGCCAGCAGCTTGGTCGGGACTAGCGGGAGGGCCTTCTACAATGAGCAGTTCTTC.

This clone was seen more than once but under ten times. The chain carries TRBV7-9 and TRBJ2-5, with 7 positions matching TRBD1. Trimming took 1 base from V and 1 from J; bases not matched to a gene: 3. The CDR3 contains 15 residues. Germline V lookup: CDR1 SEHNR, CDR2 FQNEAQ (reference sequence). This CDR3 is CASSLGQGVQETQYF. CDR3 coding DNA: TGTGCCAGCAGCTTAGGGCAGGGGGTCCAAGAGACCCAGTACTTC.

This chain uses TRBV10-1 with TRBJ1-2; TRBD1 agrees at 9 bases. CDR1 is WNHNN, CDR2 SYGVQD, per germline (reference sequence). With V trimmed by 4 bases and J by 6 bases, 6 bases remained unmatched. The CDR3 totals 14 residues. CDR3 in amino acids: CASSAGTGRDGYTF. The CDR3, as DNA: TGCGCCAGCAGTGCGGGGACAGGGCGTGATGGCTACACCTTC.

The rearrangement joins TRBV30 to TRBJ1-6, with 8 bases matching TRBD1. The CDR3 totals 12 residues. Per the germline V gene, CDR1 is GTSNPN and CDR2 is SVGIG (reference sequence). The J segment lost 18 bases and the V segment lost 0 bases, leaving 7 bases of the junction unmatched. CDR3 bases: TGTGCCTGGAGTGTAGGTACAGGGGGGACCCACTTT. Its protein product is CAWSVGTGGTHF.

The V gene is TRBV4-2, the J gene TRBJ2-4, with TRBD2 identical over 9 bases. Per germline, CDR1 LGHNA and CDR2 YNFKEQ. The trim removed 1 base at V and 1 base at J, leaving 8 bases unmatched. The CDR3 extends over 18 amino acids. As DNA, the CDR3 is TGTGCCAGCAGCCAAGGGGGGTTAGCGGGAGAGGCCAAAAACATTCAGTACTTC. It translates to CASSQGGLAGEAKNIQYF.

The chain couples TRBV13 to TRBJ2-7, with TRBD2 identical over 13 bases. The CDR3 has 15 residues. The germline gives CDR1 PRHDT, CDR2 FYEKMQ (reference sequence). Losses at the gene ends were 5 bases for V and 3 bases for J; bases not matched to a gene: 4. This CDR3 reads CASSSGLAGVYEQYF. CDR3 in DNA: TGTGCCAGCAGCAGCGGACTAGCGGGAGTCTACGAGCAGTACTTC.

This clone was counted a few times. The rearrangement joins TRBV5-6 to TRBJ2-1, with 11 bases lining up with TRBD2. V trimming: 5 bases; J trimming: 5 bases; junction bases outside the gene matches: 18. The germline V gene has CDR1 SGHDT and CDR2 YYEEEE. The CDR3 is 19 amino acids. The CDR3 DNA sequence: TGTGCCAGCAGGCGGGCTAGCGGGAGGCCCCGTCAATTAGACAATGAGCAGTTCTTC. This codes for CASRRASGRPRQLDNEQFF.

This clone was detected once. In nucleotides, the CDR3 is TGCGCCAGCAGGGGGGCCGGGTCCCCGGAAACCTCACCCCTCCACTTT. Its translation is CASRGAGSPETSPLHF. V usage is TRBV5-1 and J usage is TRBJ1-6; tentative D call: TRBD1 (6 bases). CDR3 length: 16 residues. V gave up 5 bases and J gave up 10 bases, with 22 bases separating them. The V gene's germline CDR1 is SGHRS and CDR2 YFSETQ.